This T cell receptor (beta chain) emerged from a study of radiotherapy plus CTLA-4 blockade in lung cancer. Study at large: In approximately 17% of patients, objective responses were seen; 30% to 35% had disease control.

Repertoires were generated with immunoSEQ multiplex PCR, while TCRdb's copy carries only in-frame clones and drops some. Among roughly 66,000 clones listed, around 81% were seen once. The CDR3 has 14 amino acids. Germline CDR1 is MNHEY and CDR2 is SVGAGI. The ends lost 6 bases at V and 2 bases at J; junction bases unmatched: 7. Focal radiation was given together with CTLA-4 blockade (ipilimumab) to patients with chemo-refractory metastatic non-small-cell lung cancer. The TCR comes from a human donor with non-small cell lung cancer who had a partial response to radiotherapy plus ipilimumab. Specimen: peripheral blood, collected from a patient treated with radiotherapy plus ipilimumab. The rearrangement links TRBV6-5 to TRBJ2-7; TRBD1 aligns across 7 bases. DNA of the CDR3: TGTGCCAGCAGGCCTAACAGGGGCCCCTACGAGCAGTACTTC. Translating gives CASRPNRGPYEQYF.